A selection of T cell receptor beta chains follows, all from one sample in a study of CD8+ T cells in alopecia areata. Clones were read by immunoSEQ multiplex PCR, and TCRdb kept only the in-frame ones, dropping some. The sample includes more than 150,000 clones, about half of them seen just once. The sample in question was CD8+ T cells sorted from blood, obtained around week 53, from a patient treated with tofacitinib. The source of these receptors is a human donor with alopecia areata. Each CDR3 is given with its conserved first and last residue. A D gene is named only where the DNA matches it firmly.

CDR3 DNA: TGTGCCAGCAGCCTCGAATCAGGAATCTACGAGCAGTACTTC
CDR3 protein: CASSLESGIYEQYF
CDR3 length: 14
D gene: .
J gene: TRBJ2-7
V gene: TRBV9

CDR3 DNA: TGTGCCACCAGCGACCGGGACAGGGGAACCTCTGGAAACACCATATATTTT
CDR3 protein: CATSDRDRGTSGNTIYF
CDR3 length: 17
D gene: TRBD1
J gene: TRBJ1-3
V gene: TRBV15

CDR3 DNA: TGCGCCAGCAGCTCCAGGTGGGGGAATGAGCAGTTCTTC
CDR3 protein: CASSSRWGNEQFF
CDR3 length: 13
D gene: .
J gene: TRBJ2-1
V gene: TRBV5-1

CDR3 DNA: TGTGCCAGCAGCAAGGGGAAAAATCAGCCCCAGCATTTT
CDR3 protein: CASSKGKNQPQHF
CDR3 length: 13
D gene: .
J gene: TRBJ1-5
V gene: TRBV7-6

CDR3 DNA: TGTGCCACCAGGGGATCGAACACTGAAGCTTTCTTT
CDR3 protein: CATRGSNTEAFF
CDR3 length: 12
D gene: .
J gene: TRBJ1-1
V gene: TRBV19

CDR3 DNA: TGTGCCAGTCGGACTAGCGGGGCCTACGAGCAGTACTTC
CDR3 protein: CASRTSGAYEQYF
CDR3 length: 13
D gene: TRBD2
J gene: TRBJ2-7
V gene: TRBV2

CDR3 DNA: TGCAGCGTTGAAGCAGGACTTCACACCGGGGAGCTGTTTTTT
CDR3 protein: CSVEAGLHTGELFF
CDR3 length: 14
D gene: .
J gene: TRBJ2-2
V gene: TRBV29-1

CDR3 DNA: TGTGCCAGCAGCCTAGACAGGACCTTGGATACGCAGTATTTT
CDR3 protein: CASSLDRTLDTQYF
CDR3 length: 14
D gene: .
J gene: TRBJ2-3
V gene: TRBV5-5

CDR3 DNA: TGTGCCAGCAGTCTAGCTAACTATGGCTACACCTTC
CDR3 protein: CASSLANYGYTF
CDR3 length: 12
D gene: .
J gene: TRBJ1-2
V gene: TRBV25-1

CDR3 DNA: TGTGCCAGCAGTGAGTTTCCGAGCTCCTACAATGAGCAGTTCTTC
CDR3 protein: CASSEFPSSYNEQFF
CDR3 length: 15
D gene: .
J gene: TRBJ2-1
V gene: TRBV27

CDR3 DNA: TGCAGCGTTGCAACCGGGACTAGCGGGGGTCAAGAGACCCAGTACTTC
CDR3 protein: CSVATGTSGGQETQYF
CDR3 length: 16
D gene: TRBD2
J gene: TRBJ2-5
V gene: TRBV29-1

CDR3 DNA: TGTGCCAGCAGCTTAATGGGGAGTCCTAGCTATGGCTACACCTTC
CDR3 protein: CASSLMGSPSYGYTF
CDR3 length: 15
D gene: .
J gene: TRBJ1-2
V gene: TRBV7-9

CDR3 DNA: TGTGCCAGCAGCTTCAGGGATCAGCCCCAGCATTTT
CDR3 protein: CASSFRDQPQHF
CDR3 length: 12
D gene: .
J gene: TRBJ1-5
V gene: TRBV7-2

CDR3 DNA: TGTGCCAGCAGCTTTCTTTTTTACTACTCCTACAATGAGCAGTTCTTC
CDR3 protein: CASSFLFYYSYNEQFF
CDR3 length: 16
D gene: .
J gene: TRBJ2-1
V gene: TRBV11-2

CDR3 DNA: TGCGCCAGCACCGGATTGAACACTGAAGCTTTCTTT
CDR3 protein: CASTGLNTEAFF
CDR3 length: 12
D gene: .
J gene: TRBJ1-1
V gene: TRBV4-1

CDR3 DNA: TGCAGCGTTGTGGGCACTGAAGCTTTCTTT
CDR3 protein: CSVVGTEAFF
CDR3 length: 10
D gene: .
J gene: TRBJ1-1
V gene: TRBV29-1

CDR3 DNA: TGCAGCGTTGAGGGGGGCTCTGGGGCCAACGTCCTGACTTTC
CDR3 protein: CSVEGGSGANVLTF
CDR3 length: 14
D gene: .
J gene: TRBJ2-6
V gene: TRBV29-1

CDR3 DNA: TGTGCCTGGAGTACAAGGACAGGGATGGGCACTGAAGCTTTCTTT
CDR3 protein: CAWSTRTGMGTEAFF
CDR3 length: 15
D gene: TRBD1
J gene: TRBJ1-1
V gene: TRBV30

CDR3 DNA: TGTGCCATCAGTGAGCCGGGGTATGAAGAGACCCAGTACTTC
CDR3 protein: CAISEPGYEETQYF
CDR3 length: 14
D gene: .
J gene: TRBJ2-5
V gene: TRBV10-3

CDR3 DNA: TGCAGCGTTGACGGGACTAGCGGCGTATATTACAATGAGCAGTTCTTC
CDR3 protein: CSVDGTSGVYYNEQFF
CDR3 length: 16
D gene: TRBD2
J gene: TRBJ2-1
V gene: TRBV29-1

CDR3 DNA: TGTGCCAGCAGCCTACGGGGCCTTAGCACAGATACGCAGTATTTT
CDR3 protein: CASSLRGLSTDTQYF
CDR3 length: 15
D gene: .
J gene: TRBJ2-3
V gene: TRBV9